Presented here are 9 T cell receptor beta chains from one specimen sequenced in a study of cytomegalovirus exposure and HLA in healthy donors (TCRdb year 2017). Libraries were prepared through the immunoSEQ multiplex PCR assay. A mixture of 60 forward primers for TCR Vbeta segments and 13 reverse primers for TCR Jbeta segments was used in the multiplex PCR. Not all clones reach the TCRdb copy of this immuneACCESS table, which keeps in-frame sequences only. Checked studies attribute under half of the gap to unresolved V genes and leave the rest unexplained. This sample holds about 170,000 clones; roughly 84% were observed only once. The ten largest clonotypes hold 0.38% of the sample. Material: PBMCs. The receptor set was obtained from a boy younger than 10 in good health and CMV-seronegative.

The V call is TRBV2, the J call TRBJ2-7; 8 positions agree with TRBD1. After removal of 3 bases from V and 5 bases from J, the junction contained 9 bases not matched to a gene. The CDR3 has 15 residues. CDR1 is SNHLY and CDR2 is FYNNEI in the germline V gene. The CDR3 loop is CASSEGRTGTHEQYF. DNA of the CDR3: TGTGCCAGCAGTGAGGGGCGGACAGGGACCCACGAGCAGTACTTC.

For the CDR3, the DNA is TGTGCCAGCAGTTACAGGCGGAGCGCGGGAAACAATGAGCAGTTCTTC. Amino acids: CASSYRRSAGNNEQFF. The chain combines TRBV6-6 with TRBJ2-1, with D possibly TRBD2 on 6 matching bases. V shed 2 bases and J shed 5 bases, with 16 bases lying between them. Per germline, CDR1 MNHNY and CDR2 SVGAGI (reference sequence). The CDR3 totals 16 residues.

The chain carries TRBV2 and TRBJ2-2, with TRBD1 as a possible D gene (5 bases). The germline V and J ends were trimmed by 3 bases and 6 bases, with 8 bases remaining between them. Germline lookup yields CDR1 SNHLY and CDR2 FYNNEI. The CDR3 runs to 13 residues. CDR3 DNA: TGTGCCAGCAGTGACAGGGTTGCCGGGGAGCTGTTTTTT. Its protein is CASSDRVAGELFF.

The chain is built from TRBV5-1 and TRBJ2-2; 12 bases fit TRBD2. The CDR3 is made up of 17 amino acids. The V and J ends lost 4 bases and 4 bases, in that order; junction bases with no gene match: 8. CDR1 is SGHRS, CDR2 YFSETQ, per germline. Here the CDR3 reads CASSREKGLAGTGELFF. The CDR3 DNA follows: TGCGCCAGCAGCCGAGAGAAGGGACTAGCGGGCACCGGGGAGCTGTTTTTT.

DNA of the CDR3: TGCAGCGTTGAGGGGCTGAACACTGAAGCTTTCTTT. As protein: CSVEGLNTEAFF. V is TRBV29-1 and J is TRBJ1-1; D possibly corresponds to TRBD1 (5 bases). The V gene lost 3 bases and the J gene lost 0 bases, with 5 bases spanning the gap. The germline V gene has CDR1 SQVTM and CDR2 ANQGSEA. The CDR3 spans 12 residues. Using reference TRBV29-1 and TRBJ1-1 for the parts outside the CDR3, the full variable domain is SAVISQKPSRDICQRGTSLTIQCQVDSQVTMMFWYRQQPGQSLTLIATANQGSEATYESGFVIDKFPISRPNLTFSTLTVSNMSPEDSSIYLCSVEGLNTEAFFGQGTRLTVV.

On this clone itself: A junction boundary mismatches the germline segment, possibly from a read error. This chain connects TRBV7-9 to TRBJ2-7, with D possibly matching TRBD1 (5 bases). Germline CDR1 reads SEHNR; CDR2 reads FQNEAQ (reference sequence). This CDR3 is built from 16 residues. This CDR3 is CSSSLGVSGQSYEQYF. In DNA, the CDR3 is TGTTCCAGCAGCTTAGGGGTGTCAGGCCAATCCTACGAGCAGTACTTC.

The chain has TRBV7-3 and TRBJ2-3; 10 bases fit TRBD2. J gave up 0 bases and V 6 bases, and 3 bases lay outside the gene matches. Looked up from germline, CDR1 is SGHTA and CDR2 is FQGTGA. The CDR3 consists of 15 residues. This CDR3 is CASSWGLASTDTQYF. For the CDR3, the DNA is TGTGCCAGCAGTTGGGGACTAGCGAGCACAGATACGCAGTATTTT. Full variable domain (rest looked up from reference TRBV7-3 and TRBJ2-3): GAGVSQTPSNKVTEKGKYVELRCDPISGHTALYWYRQSLGQGPEFLIYFQGTGAADDSGLPNDRFFAVRPEGSVSTLKIQRTERGDSAVYLCASSWGLASTDTQYFGPGTRLTVL.

Concerning this clone itself: An end of the junction differs from the germline gene, which may be a read error. The rearrangement joins TRBV7-7 to TRBJ2-5; a weak D match, TRBD2 (7 bases). Germline V gene sequence: CDR1 SSHAT, CDR2 FNYEAQ (reference sequence). The CDR3 extends over 14 amino acids. This chain's CDR3 is CASSWGGLPETQYF. The CDR3 DNA reads TGTGCTAGCAGCTGGGGGGGGCTGCCGGAGACCCAGTACTTC.

This clone has more than one count but fewer than ten. The V and J genes are TRBV7-5 and TRBJ2-2; the table's D gene call, TRBD1, was not cross checked with the DNA. TRBV7-5 is flagged as a pseudogene. This CDR3 is 17 amino acids long. The CDR3 region is CARSWGGQGRVTGELFF. The DNA of the CDR3 is TGTGCCAGAAGCTGGGGAGGACAGGGGAGAGTCACCGGGGAGCTGTTTTTT.